One and the same sample provided the 9 T cell receptor beta chains below, sequenced in a study of CD8 T cells in ankylosing spondylitis. MiXCR was run by TCRdb on the 5' RACE reads, yielding one entry per CDR3 protein. In the table there are some 6,000 distinct CDR3 sequences, 2.1% of which are singletons. The sequenced material came from blood, either unsorted or a sorted T cell fraction (not recorded which). The receptors were gathered from a male donor with ankylosing spondylitis or in good health (not recorded which).

This clonotype was detected many times. The chain combines TRBV9 with TRBJ2-7, with TRBD1 matching 7 bases. V gave up 4 bases and J gave up 4 bases; unmatched junction bases: 14. Germline lookup yields CDR1 SGDLS and CDR2 YYNGEE. The CDR3 covers 16 residues. The CDR3 bases are TGTGCCAGCAGCCCCGGCATGGAAGGGGGCGCGTACGAGCAGTACTTC. This codes for CASSPGMEGGAYEQYF. The whole variable domain, filled in from reference TRBV9 and TRBJ2-7, reads DSGVTQTPKHLITATGQRVTLRCSPRSGDLSVYWYQQSLDQGLQFLIQYYNGEERAKGNILERFSAQQFPDLHSELNLSSLELGDSALYFCASSPGMEGGAYEQYFGPGTRLTVT.

This clonotype was seen ten or more times. This chain joins TRBV9 and TRBJ2-1; 7 bases match TRBD1. This CDR3 contains 15 residues. Losses at the gene ends were 0 bases for V and 2 bases for J; bases not matched to a gene: 2. Germline V gene lookup returns CDR1 SGDLS and CDR2 YYNGEE. CDR3 nucleotides: TGTGCCAGCAGCGTAGAGGGGACAGCCTACAATGAGCAGTTCTTC. Encoded protein: CASSVEGTAYNEQFF.

This clonotype is labeled medium-sized. J is TRBJ2-3 and V is TRBV9; D remains unclear. CDR1 is SGDLS and CDR2 is YYNGEE in the germline V gene. Trimming left V 3 bases short and J 6 bases short, with 11 bases between. This CDR3 is built from 13 residues. CDR3 protein: CASSGFDRDTQYF. CDR3 nucleotides: TGTGCCAGCAGCGGGTTCGACCGCGATACGCAGTATTTT.

This clonotype occurred many times. The chain employs TRBV9 and TRBJ2-3; 9 positions agree with TRBD2. Germline CDR1 reads SGDLS; CDR2 reads YYNGEE. CDR3 length: 14 amino acids. After removal of 3 bases from V and 4 bases from J, the junction contained 3 bases not matched to a gene. CDR3: CASSAGTSPDTQYF. The CDR3 DNA reads TGTGCCAGCAGCGCGGGGACTAGCCCAGATACGCAGTATTTT.

In its sample, this clonotype was seen many times. The J gene is TRBJ2-2, the V gene TRBV9, with 13 bases lining up with TRBD2. V lost 0 bases, J lost 7 bases, and 9 bases stayed unmatched. The germline gives CDR1 SGDLS, CDR2 YYNGEE. The CDR3 loop spans 18 amino acids. The CDR3 DNA is TGTGCCAGCAGCGTAGACAGAGGACTAGCGGGAGTGCACGGGGAGCTGTTTTTT. Encoded protein: CASSVDRGLAGVHGELFF.

This clonotype was counted many times. This sequence joins TRBV9 and TRBJ2-7; the D gene is possibly TRBD1 (6 bases). Germline loops: CDR1 SGDLS, CDR2 YYNGEE. This CDR3 has 16 amino acids. Trimming stripped 2 bases from V and 4 bases from J, with 19 bases between. The CDR3 DNA reads as TGTGCCAGCAGCGTCAACCCACAGGGAATGAGGTACGAGCAGTACTTC. Amino acids: CASSVNPQGMRYEQYF.

This clonotype was detected ten times or more. The genes are TRBV9 and TRBJ2-7, with D possibly matching TRBD2 (6 bases). The germline V and J ends were trimmed by 0 bases and 4 bases, with 11 bases remaining between them. The V gene's germline CDR1 is SGDLS and CDR2 YYNGEE. The CDR3 extends over 14 amino acids. CDR3 nucleotide sequence: TGTGCCAGCAGCGTAGGGGGGGACGGGTACGAGCAGTACTTC. This encodes CASSVGGDGYEQYF. The complete variable domain, with remaining parts taken from reference TRBV9 and TRBJ2-7, reads DSGVTQTPKHLITATGQRVTLRCSPRSGDLSVYWYQQSLDQGLQFLIQYYNGEERAKGNILERFSAQQFPDLHSELNLSSLELGDSALYFCASSVGGDGYEQYFGPGTRLTVT.

By share of the sample, this clonotype is medium-sized (0.01 to 0.1%). The chain combines TRBV29-1 with TRBJ1-6, with TRBD1 as a possible D gene (5 bases). CDR1 and CDR2 (germline): SQVTM, ANQGSEA. The ends were cut back, 3 bases at V and 8 bases at J, with 17 bases in the middle. The CDR3 runs 15 residues. CDR3 DNA sequence: TGCAGCGTTGACGGAGGGACCCCCATGGATTCACCCCTCCACTTT. As protein: CSVDGGTPMDSPLHF.

This clonotype was seen ten or more times. The gene calls are TRBV9 and TRBJ1-1; D not resolved. This CDR3 region has 14 residues. V dropped 1 base and J dropped 5 bases, with 12 bases sitting between them. Germline assignment: CDR1 SGDLS and CDR2 YYNGEE. The CDR3, as DNA: TGTGCCAGCAGCGTATACGAGGGAGAGACTGAAGCTTTCTTT. This encodes CASSVYEGETEAFF.